Listed here are 23 T cell receptor beta chains from one sample, sequenced in a study of T-cell reconstitution after alpha-beta-depleted transplantation in children. It was with unique molecular identifiers that the TCRbeta library was prepared. TCRdb recomputed calls from the PCR reads with MiXCR, one row per CDR3 protein. The sample carries some 450,000 distinct CDR3 sequences, approximately 41% recorded once. The sample was PBMCs, taken before TCRalphabeta/CD19-depleted stem cell transplant. Receptors were obtained from a girl aged 2 to 9 with aplastic anemia, due to receive a stem cell transplant.

The chain is built from TRBV27 and TRBJ1-1; D is possibly TRBD1 (6 bases). CDR1 and CDR2 from the germline V gene are MNHEY and SMNVEV (reference sequence). V lost 6 bases to trimming and J lost 1 base, with 12 bases between them. This CDR3 is 14 amino acids long. CDR3 nucleotide sequence: TGTGCCAGCAGCGCCACGGGGGCGAACACTGAAGCTTTCTTT. This sequence encodes CASSATGANTEAFF.

This clonotype has only a few counts. J is TRBJ2-7 and V is TRBV6-2 or TRBV6-3; TRBD1 or TRBD2 may be the D gene (5 bases each). V was clipped by 9 bases and J by 3 bases, with 15 bases between them. The germline V gene encodes CDR1 MNHEY and CDR2 SVGEGT. The CDR3 is 13 residues long. The CDR3 DNA sequence: TGTGCCAGAACTGGGACCGAAGACTACGAGCAGTACTTC. Encoded protein: CARTGTEDYEQYF.

This chain uses TRBV5-6 with TRBJ2-7; tentatively, D is TRBD1 (5 bases). Germline CDR1 and CDR2: SGHDT and YYEEEE. The CDR3 totals 14 residues. V lost 0 bases and J 3 bases, leaving 10 bases between the germline ends. CDR3 nucleotides: TGTGCCAGCAGCTTGGACAGGACCCTCTACGAGCAGTACTTC. Its protein is CASSLDRTLYEQYF.

The gene calls are TRBV3-1 and TRBJ2-1; 9 positions match TRBD2. Germline values: CDR1 LGHDT, CDR2 YNNKEL (reference sequence). The CDR3 loop spans 17 amino acids. The ends lost 5 bases at V and 4 bases at J; junction bases unmatched: 12. This CDR3 is CASSGLAREDTYNEQFF. CDR3 bases: TGTGCCAGCAGCGGACTAGCGCGCGAGGATACTTACAATGAGCAGTTCTTC.

This clonotype was seen more than once but under ten times. The chain joins TRBV4-1 to TRBJ2-5, with 7 positions matching TRBD1. The CDR3 spans 16 residues. The germline V gene encodes CDR1 MGHRA and CDR2 YSYEKL. The V segment lost 1 base and the J segment 0 bases; nucleotides outside the gene matches: 5. CDR3 DNA: TGCGCCAGCAGCCAAGGAGACAGGGTTTACCAAGAGACCCAGTACTTC. This translates into CASSQGDRVYQETQYF.

J is TRBJ1-2 and V is TRBV9, with unresolved D. The CDR3 covers 13 residues. With 2 bases removed from V and 1 base from J, the gap between germline ends came to 6 bases. Germline V gene lookup returns CDR1 SGDLS and CDR2 YYNGEE. The CDR3 sequence: CASSVEGNYGYTF. The CDR3 coding sequence is TGTGCCAGCAGCGTTGAGGGTAACTATGGCTACACCTTC.

This chain connects TRBV20-1 to TRBJ2-1, with 10 bases aligning to TRBD2. Germline V lookup: CDR1 DFQATT, CDR2 SNEGSKA (reference sequence). The CDR3 runs 17 residues. Trimming took 5 bases from V and 0 from J; bases not matched to a gene: 10. CDR3 sequence reads: CSASTLAGVSSYNEQFF. In DNA, the CDR3 is TGCAGTGCTTCGACGCTAGCGGGGGTTAGCTCCTACAATGAGCAGTTCTTC.

This chain links TRBV5-1 with TRBJ2-5, with D maybe TRBD1 (5 bases). Germline CDR1 and CDR2: SGHRS and YFSETQ. There are 15 residues in the CDR3. Trimming took off 4 bases at V and 1 base at J, with 14 bases between the two ends. This CDR3 is CASSGLDRLQETQYF. The CDR3 bases are TGCGCCAGCAGCGGCCTCGACAGACTCCAAGAGACCCAGTACTTC.

The CDR3 sequence is CSASGTGRTEAFF. The CDR3 DNA reads TGCAGTGCTTCCGGGACCGGGAGGACTGAAGCTTTCTTT. The V gene is TRBV20-1, the J gene TRBJ1-1; TRBD1 is a possible D gene (5 bases). Germline CDR1 is DFQATT and CDR2 is SNEGSKA (reference sequence). V dropped 5 bases and J dropped 5 bases, with 15 bases sitting between them. This CDR3 has 13 amino acids.

This clonotype was counted only a few times. J is TRBJ2-1 and V is TRBV6-1; tentatively, D is TRBD1 (6 bases). From germline, CDR1 is MNHNS and CDR2 SASEGT. V was shortened by 5 bases and J by 0 bases, with 14 bases between the two germline ends. The CDR3 is 16 amino acids. As DNA, the CDR3 is TGTGCCAGCAGTAGACCCAGGGGCAGCTCCTACAATGAGCAGTTCTTC. The encoded protein is CASSRPRGSSYNEQFF.

V usage is TRBV5-5 and J usage is TRBJ1-5; 10 bases are a match to TRBD1. The junction had 11 bases not matched to a gene; V was cut back by 5 bases and J by 9 bases. This CDR3 is 15 amino acids long. CDR1 is SGHKS and CDR2 is YYEKEE in the germline V gene (reference sequence). DNA of the CDR3: TGTGCCAGCAGTTACGACAGGGGGCGGTGGTGGCCCCAGCATTTT. Translating it yields CASSYDRGRWWPQHF.

This clonotype was seen at least ten times. The V gene is TRBV9, the J gene TRBJ2-3; 9 positions agree with TRBD2. Germline-derived CDR1 and CDR2 are SGDLS and YYNGEE. V shed 0 bases, J shed 4 bases, and the junction held 6 bases outside the gene matches. The CDR3 runs 16 residues. CDR3 nucleotides: TGTGCCAGCAGCGTAGAGTTTAGCGGGAGCTCAGATACGCAGTATTTT. This gives the protein CASSVEFSGSSDTQYF.

This clonotype appeared once. V is TRBV9 and J is TRBJ2-6; the D gene is possibly TRBD1 (6 bases). Germline values: CDR1 SGDLS, CDR2 YYNGEE. With 0 bases removed from V and 0 bases from J, the gap between germline ends came to 13 bases. The CDR3 is 18 residues long. The DNA for the CDR3 is TGTGCCAGCAGCGTAGAATTACAGGGTTACTCTGGGGCCAACGTCCTGACTTTC. The encoded protein is CASSVELQGYSGANVLTF.

The chain combines TRBV30 with TRBJ1-5; no clear D. V was shortened by 0 bases and J by 3 bases, with 6 bases between the two germline ends. CDR1 and CDR2 from the germline V gene are GTSNPN and SVGIG (reference sequence). The CDR3 runs to 13 residues. CDR3 DNA sequence: TGTGCCTGGAGTGTCTGGGACAATCAGCCCCAGCATTTT. Translation gives CAWSVWDNQPQHF.

V and J are TRBV5-1 and TRBJ1-1; D is undetermined. CDR1 and CDR2 (germline): SGHRS, YFSETQ. The CDR3 totals 17 residues. V dropped 2 bases and J dropped 1 base, with 18 bases sitting between them. CDR3 residues: CASSFGHSLRWNTEAFF. CDR3 nucleotides: TGCGCCAGCAGCTTCGGGCACAGCCTCAGGTGGAACACTGAAGCTTTCTTT.

The chain links TRBV11-2 to TRBJ2-1; tentative D call: TRBD2 (6 bases). CDR3 length equals 15 residues. CDR1 is SGHAT and CDR2 is FQNNGV in the germline V gene. Trimming removed 6 bases at V and 1 base at J, with 13 bases between. The DNA of the CDR3 is TGTGCCAGCAGGGGGATCGGGACTTCCTACAATGAGCAGTTCTTC. Its protein product is CASRGIGTSYNEQFF. The full variable domain, completed using reference TRBV11-2 and TRBJ2-1, is EAGVAQSPRYKIIEKRQSVAFWCNPISGHATLYWYQQILGQGPKLLIQFQNNGVVDDSQLPKDRFSAERLKGVDSTLKIQPAKLEDSAVYLCASRGIGTSYNEQFFGPGTRLTVL.

This clonotype was seen a handful of times. This chain joins TRBV20-1 and TRBJ2-1; 11 positions match TRBD2. The ends lost 0 bases at V and 6 bases at J; junction bases unmatched: 7. CDR3 length equals 16 residues. Germline V gene sequence: CDR1 DFQATT, CDR2 SNEGSKA (reference sequence). The CDR3 DNA reads TGCAGTGCTAGAGATACTAGCGGGGGTGGGGCCAATGAGCAGTTCTTC. It translates to CSARDTSGGGANEQFF.

The DNA of the CDR3 is TGTGCCAGCAGCTTCCAGGGGGCCTTGAGCTCCTATAATTCACCCCTCCACTTT. This codes for CASSFQGALSSYNSPLHF. The genes are TRBV7-7 and TRBJ1-6; 8 bases map to TRBD1. The germline V gene encodes CDR1 SSHAT and CDR2 FNYEAQ (reference sequence). The CDR3 covers 18 residues. V was pared by 3 bases and J by 0 bases, with 7 bases of the junction left unmatched.

The V call is TRBV28, the J call TRBJ1-2, with TRBD1 identical over 8 bases. V was pared by 5 bases and J by 2 bases, with 10 bases of the junction left unmatched. The germline V gene has CDR1 MDHEN and CDR2 SYDVKM. There are 16 residues in the CDR3. The CDR3 region is CASSVGQGAYNYGYTF. The CDR3 DNA sequence: TGTGCCAGCAGTGTCGGGCAGGGGGCGTACAACTATGGCTACACCTTC.

This clonotype was recorded many times. The chain links TRBV13 to TRBJ2-7, with 13 bases matching TRBD2. V gave up 5 bases and J gave up 4 bases; unmatched junction bases: 8. Germline CDR1 PRHDT, CDR2 FYEKMQ (reference sequence). This CDR3 contains 16 residues. CDR3 loop: CASSPGLAGERYEQYF. CDR3 nucleotide sequence: TGTGCCAGCAGCCCCGGACTAGCGGGAGAGAGGTACGAGCAGTACTTC.

The CDR3 DNA reads TGTGCCAGCAGGACTAGGGTAGGGGCCTACGAGCAGTACTTC. It yields the protein CASRTRVGAYEQYF. The V call is TRBV28, the J call TRBJ2-7, with a weak D call TRBD2 (6 bases). The V and J ends lost 6 bases and 2 bases respectively, with 14 bases between them. The CDR3 is 14 amino acids. Germline V lookup: CDR1 MDHEN, CDR2 SYDVKM.

This clonotype was seen repeatedly, ten times or more. The rearrangement joins TRBV9 to TRBJ2-1; TRBD1 matches at 11 bases. This CDR3 has 15 amino acids. The germline CDR1 and CDR2 sequences are SGDLS and YYNGEE. J gave up 10 bases and V 2 bases, and 8 bases lay outside the gene matches. The CDR3 bases are TGTGCCAGCAGCGTCAGGACAGGGGGCCTCGGGGAGCAGTTCTTC. This gives the protein CASSVRTGGLGEQFF.

This clonotype came up many times. The CDR3 DNA sequence: TGCAGCTCCCGGGGGGTGGGTTTTACTGAAGCTTTCTTT. Translated, it gives CSSRGVGFTEAFF. The chain employs TRBV29-1 and TRBJ1-1; possibly TRBD1 for D (5 bases). The CDR3 covers 13 residues. Trimming took 8 bases from V and 5 from J, leaving 18 bases between them. The germline CDR1 and CDR2 sequences are SQVTM and ANQGSEA.